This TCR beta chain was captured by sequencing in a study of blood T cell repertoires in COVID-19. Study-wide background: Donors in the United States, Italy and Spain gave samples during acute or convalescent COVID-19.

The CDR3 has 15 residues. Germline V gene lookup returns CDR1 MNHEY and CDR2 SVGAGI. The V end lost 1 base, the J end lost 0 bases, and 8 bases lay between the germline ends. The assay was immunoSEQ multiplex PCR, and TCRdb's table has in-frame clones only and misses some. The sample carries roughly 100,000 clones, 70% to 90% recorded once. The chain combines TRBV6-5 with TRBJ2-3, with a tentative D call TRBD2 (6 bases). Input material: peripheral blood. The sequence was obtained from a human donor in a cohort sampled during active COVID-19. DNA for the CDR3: TGTGCCAGCAGTTACTTTAGCGGAAGCACAGATACGCAGTATTTT. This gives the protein CASSYFSGSTDTQYF.